Each of the 30 T cell receptor beta chains below was sequenced from the same sample in a study of technical replicates of blood from a few donors. The data were produced by immunoSEQ multiplex PCR, yet TCRdb's version contains in-frame clones alone and is incomplete. This table has 45,000 to 60,000 clones, around 91% appearing once. The specimen was PBMCs. These receptors originate from a human donor in good health. Some clones in this sample may be carry-over from other donors' samples.

This clone has only a few counts. The J gene is TRBJ1-1, the V gene TRBV6-5, with D tentatively TRBD1 (6 bases). The CDR3 length is 15 residues. Trimming removed 0 bases from V and 1 base from J, with 9 bases in between. Germline values: CDR1 MNHEY, CDR2 SVGAGI. CDR3 loop: CASSYSQGRNTEAFF. The CDR3 coding sequence is TGTGCCAGCAGTTACTCGCAGGGGCGGAACACTGAAGCTTTCTTT.

The gene calls are TRBV19 and TRBJ1-5; 10 nucleotides align to TRBD1. The CDR3 is made up of 17 amino acids. Germline V gene data show CDR1 as LNHDA and CDR2 as SQIVND (reference sequence). V lost 9 bases, J lost 1 base, and 12 bases stayed unmatched. The CDR3 DNA sequence: TGTGCCAGCAGGGTCGGGACAGGGGAATCAAGCAATCAGCCCCAGCATTTT. Protein: CASRVGTGESSNQPQHF.

The J gene is TRBJ1-1, the V gene TRBV10-3; 8 bases are a match to TRBD1. Unmatched junction bases numbered 2, after V lost 7 bases and J lost 1 base. Germline CDR1 is ENHRY and CDR2 is SYGVKD. CDR3 length: 13 amino acids. The CDR3, as DNA: TGTGCCATCAAGGACAGGGAGAACACTGAAGCTTTCTTT. Its protein product is CAIKDRENTEAFF.

The chain couples TRBV5-6 to TRBJ2-5; 10 bases align to TRBD1. Germline V gene sequence: CDR1 SGHDT, CDR2 YYEEEE. J was trimmed by 7 bases and V by 4 bases; bases with no gene match: 13. This CDR3 contains 16 residues. CDR3 amino acids: CASSPHSRDRGGTQYF. In nucleotides, the CDR3 is TGTGCCAGCAGCCCCCATTCCCGGGACAGGGGAGGGACCCAGTACTTC.

This clone was seen once. CDR3 sequence reads: CASSPRVENTGELFF. CDR3 nucleotides: TGTGCCAGCAGCCCCCGCGTAGAGAACACCGGGGAGCTGTTTTTT. This chain uses TRBV7-2 with TRBJ2-2; D call uncertain. There are 15 residues in the CDR3. Trimming stripped 5 bases from V and 1 base from J, with 11 bases between. Germline V gene lookup returns CDR1 SGHTA and CDR2 FQGNSA.

The chain has TRBV5-1 and TRBJ1-1; possibly TRBD1 for D (5 bases). The CDR3 is 14 amino acids. V lost 1 base, J lost 6 bases, and 13 bases lay in between. Germline V lookup: CDR1 SGHRS, CDR2 YFSETQ. This chain's CDR3 is CASSLNSQGAEAFF. The CDR3 DNA follows: TGCGCCAGCAGCTTGAACAGCCAGGGCGCTGAAGCTTTCTTT.

J is TRBJ1-4 and V is TRBV9; D gene ambiguous. V lost 3 bases and J 10 bases, leaving 16 bases between the germline ends. The germline V gene has CDR1 SGDLS and CDR2 YYNGEE. The CDR3 length is 14 residues. The CDR3 nucleotides read TGTGCCAGCAGCGAGAGGGAGGCTCCTGTAAAACTGTTTTTT. It translates to CASSEREAPVKLFF.

The rearrangement joins TRBV4-3 to TRBJ2-5; tentative D call: TRBD2 (5 bases). The V and J ends lost 6 bases and 5 bases respectively, with 19 bases between them. The CDR3 is 15 residues long. CDR1 is LGHNA and CDR2 is YSLEER in the germline V gene. The CDR3 sequence: CASSPYRGRGETQYF. The CDR3 DNA follows: TGCGCCAGCAGTCCTTACAGAGGCCGAGGGGAGACCCAGTACTTC.

The chain recombines TRBV18 with TRBJ2-7; 7 bases agree with TRBD2. Looked up from germline, CDR1 is KGHSH and CDR2 is LQKENI. CDR3 length: 13 amino acids. With 1 base clipped from V and 4 bases from J, the junction kept 1 base outside the gene matches. The CDR3 coding sequence is TGTGCCAGCTCACCACGAGCGGGGTACGAGCAGTACTTC. It encodes CASSPRAGYEQYF.

The V gene is TRBV11-2, the J gene TRBJ1-3; possibly TRBD1 for D (6 bases). Trimming took off 5 bases at V and 2 bases at J, with 13 bases between the two ends. Germline V lookup: CDR1 SGHAT, CDR2 FQNNGV. The CDR3 has 15 residues. The DNA of the CDR3 is TGTGCCAGCAGCCTAAACGGGGGGCCTGGAAACACCATATATTTT. Protein: CASSLNGGPGNTIYF.

V and J are TRBV7-3 and TRBJ2-1, with a tentative D call TRBD2 (6 bases). Germline V gene sequence: CDR1 SGHTA, CDR2 FQGTGA. V shed 5 bases and J shed 6 bases, with 11 bases lying between them. This CDR3 region has 13 residues. The CDR3 nucleotides read TGTGCCAGCAGCCGGGGACTTGGCAATGAGCAGTTCTTC. As protein: CASSRGLGNEQFF.

This chain uses TRBV7-9 with TRBJ1-2; no clear D. The germline V and J ends were trimmed by 5 bases and 3 bases, with 16 bases remaining between them. Germline values: CDR1 SEHNR, CDR2 FQNEAQ (reference sequence). The CDR3 is 15 amino acids. The CDR3 DNA follows: TGTGCCAGCAGCCAAAAGTGGGCCCCGGACTATGGCTACACCTTC. As protein: CASSQKWAPDYGYTF.

The chain joins TRBV4-1 to TRBJ1-6, with D perhaps matching TRBD1 (6 bases). Trimming stripped 1 base from V and 5 bases from J, with 12 bases between. This CDR3 has 16 amino acids. The V gene's germline CDR1 is MGHRA and CDR2 YSYEKL. This CDR3 is CASSQATGWNNSPLHF. In DNA form, the CDR3 reads TGCGCCAGCAGCCAAGCAACAGGGTGGAATAATTCACCCCTCCACTTT.

The chain has TRBV5-1 and TRBJ2-1; 11 nucleotides agree with TRBD2. Trimming cost V 3 bases and J 6 bases; bases outside gene matches: 14. The germline gives CDR1 SGHRS, CDR2 YFSETQ. The CDR3 runs 18 residues. The CDR3 DNA reads as TGCGCCAGCAGCTCCTCCCCGAGTAGCGGGGGGGCCGGCAATGAGCAGTTCTTC. Translated: CASSSSPSSGGAGNEQFF.

The V and J genes are TRBV6-5 and TRBJ2-2; 12 bases fit TRBD2. The CDR3 has 16 residues. V trimming: 0 bases; J trimming: 7 bases; junction bases outside the gene matches: 3. The germline CDR1 and CDR2 sequences are MNHEY and SVGAGI. CDR3 protein: CASSYSTSGSSGELFF. In DNA, the CDR3 is TGTGCCAGCAGTTACTCGACTAGCGGGAGTAGCGGGGAGCTGTTTTTT.

This chain uses TRBV10-3 with TRBJ1-3; 8 positions agree with TRBD1. Germline V lookup: CDR1 ENHRY, CDR2 SYGVKD. V dropped 4 bases and J dropped 0; count of bases not matched to a gene: 2. The CDR3 totals 15 residues. CDR3 bases: TGTGCCATCAGTGGGACAGGGCCCTCTGGAAACACCATATATTTT. This encodes CAISGTGPSGNTIYF.

Only one count was recorded for this clone. V and J are TRBV4-1 and TRBJ2-2; 7 bases agree with TRBD2. J lost 3 bases, V lost 4 bases, and 17 bases had no gene match. The CDR3 contains 19 residues. In germline, CDR1 is MGHRA, CDR2 YSYEKL. As DNA, the CDR3 is TGCGCCAGCAGCCGAATCCGGGACTACGACTCCACATACACCGGGGAGCTGTTTTTT. Translated: CASSRIRDYDSTYTGELFF.

In its sample, this clone was seen a few times. V and J are TRBV15 and TRBJ2-1; D is perhaps TRBD1 (7 bases). Germline V gives CDR1 LNHNV, CDR2 YYDKDF (reference sequence). The CDR3 runs to 14 residues. The V end lost 4 bases, the J end lost 8 bases, and 15 bases lay between the germline ends. DNA of the CDR3: TGTGCCACCAGCAAAGGAGGGGGCCTCGATGAGCAGTTCTTC. Its translation: CATSKGGGLDEQFF.

J is TRBJ2-2 and V is TRBV4-3, with TRBD2 as a possible D gene (6 bases). Trimming removed 0 bases from V and 4 bases from J, with 15 bases in between. Germline CDR1 LGHNA, CDR2 YSLEER. The CDR3 spans 17 residues. In DNA, the CDR3 is TGCGCCAGCAGCCAAGAAAGGGCGGGGCGAGGCACCGGGGAGCTGTTTTTT. Amino acids: CASSQERAGRGTGELFF.

This clone has just one count. The chain carries TRBV29-1 and TRBJ2-7, with D perhaps matching TRBD1 (7 bases). The CDR3 runs to 14 residues. Trimming shortened V by 6 bases and J by 6 bases, and 21 bases separated the two germline ends. CDR1 and CDR2 (germline): SQVTM, ANQGSEA. The CDR3 bases are TGCAGCGTGGGCGGGGACAGAACAAATTCCGAGCAGTACTTC. It specifies CSVGGDRTNSEQYF.

V gene TRBV5-6 combines with J gene TRBJ1-2; 7 positions match TRBD1. The V and J ends lost 4 bases and 8 bases, in that order; junction bases with no gene match: 5. CDR1 is SGHDT, CDR2 YYEEEE, per germline. The CDR3 is 12 residues long. DNA of the CDR3: TGTGCCAGCAGCGAGGGACAGCCCGGCTACACCTTC. Protein sequence: CASSEGQPGYTF.

By share, this clone counts as medium-sized. V usage is TRBV4-1 and J usage is TRBJ1-5; D unclear. The CDR3 sequence is 17 residues long. Germline values: CDR1 MGHRA, CDR2 YSYEKL. Between the trimmed V and J ends, which lost 1 base and 3 bases, there was a span of 16 bases. Here the CDR3 reads CASSQGVRIGDNQPQHF. The CDR3 coding sequence is TGCGCCAGCAGCCAAGGGGTTCGGATCGGGGACAATCAGCCCCAGCATTTT.

V and J are TRBV4-2 and TRBJ1-5; D is possibly TRBD1 (5 bases). V was cut by 4 bases and J by 7 bases, with 17 bases left in between. CDR1 is LGHNA, CDR2 YNFKEQ, per germline. This CDR3 has 15 residues. CDR3 coding DNA: TGTGCCAGCAGCCCCGCATCCGGGGCGGGGCAGCCCCAGCATTTT. Residues: CASSPASGAGQPQHF.

The rearrangement joins TRBV4-3 to TRBJ2-1, with TRBD2 matching 13 bases. The CDR3 is 15 residues long. Germline CDR1 reads LGHNA; CDR2 reads YSLEER. The V segment lost 5 bases and the J segment 4 bases; nucleotides outside the gene matches: 2. CDR3 coding DNA: TGCGCCAGCAGCGAACTAGCGGGGGGGTACAATGAGCAGTTCTTC. This sequence encodes CASSELAGGYNEQFF.

J is TRBJ2-1 and V is TRBV5-4; maybe TRBD2 (5 bases). The CDR3 runs 14 residues. V lost 3 bases to trimming and J lost 6 bases, with 13 bases between them. Per germline, CDR1 SGHNT and CDR2 YYREEE (reference sequence). CDR3 in amino acids: CASSYRGDSNEQFF. The CDR3 coding sequence is TGTGCCAGCAGCTACCGGGGAGATAGCAATGAGCAGTTCTTC.

The genes are TRBV10-3 and TRBJ2-2; 8 nucleotides match TRBD2. With V trimmed by 4 bases and J by 7 bases, 20 bases remained unmatched. From germline, CDR1 is ENHRY and CDR2 SYGVKD. The length of the CDR3 is 19 residues. The CDR3 region is CAISALKPARGGLSGELFF. The CDR3 bases are TGTGCCATCAGTGCCCTTAAACCTGCGCGCGGGGGGCTGAGCGGGGAGCTGTTTTTT.

The rearrangement uses TRBV4-3 and TRBJ2-6; D is perhaps TRBD2 (6 bases). The CDR3 runs 19 residues. Germline V lookup: CDR1 LGHNA, CDR2 YSLEER. The V gene lost 3 bases and the J gene lost 0 bases, with 18 bases spanning the gap. In nucleotides, the CDR3 is TGCGCCAGCAGCCAGGGGGGTGGAGTACTTAGCTCTGGGGCCAACGTCCTGACTTTC. Translating it yields CASSQGGGVLSSGANVLTF.

V and J are TRBV19 and TRBJ2-5; a weak D match, TRBD1 (6 bases). The CDR3 runs 12 residues. V was pared by 4 bases and J by 5 bases, with 8 bases between. Germline V CDR1 and CDR2: LNHDA, SQIVND (reference sequence). The CDR3 sequence: CASSSTGETQYF. DNA for the CDR3: TGTGCCAGTAGTAGCACAGGGGAGACCCAGTACTTC.

This clone turned up a few times. The CDR3 sequence is CASSKLTTEAFF. The DNA of the CDR3 is TGCGCCAGCAGTAAACTTACCACTGAAGCTTTCTTT. The J gene is TRBJ1-1, the V gene TRBV10-2; D is ambiguous. Trimming pared 5 bases from V and 4 bases from J, leaving 8 bases between. CDR1 is WSHSY and CDR2 is SAAADI in the germline V gene. The CDR3 consists of 12 residues.

The V gene is TRBV7-2, the J gene TRBJ2-7, with D tentatively TRBD1 (6 bases). Looked up from germline, CDR1 is SGHTA and CDR2 is FQGNSA. This CDR3 has 14 amino acids. V gave up 1 base and J gave up 3 bases, with 10 bases separating them. The CDR3 nucleotides read TGTGCCAGCAGCTTAGGCGACAGGCGCTACGAGCAGTACTTC. Translation: CASSLGDRRYEQYF.